A single sample gave rise to the 14 T cell receptor beta chains below, sequenced in a study of T cell responses to AZD1222 COVID-19 vaccine. The repertoire was sequenced with immunoSEQ multiplex PCR; TCRdb's copy has only in-frame clones and lacks some. In the table there are 150,000 to 200,000 clones, around 89% of which are singletons. Sequences were derived from peripheral blood, sampled on day 0 of AZD1222 vaccination. The source of these receptors is an adult in good health.

The rearrangement uses TRBV5-1 and TRBJ2-1, with D unresolved. The CDR3 spans 13 residues. Germline V gene data show CDR1 as SGHRS and CDR2 as YFSETQ. V shed 0 bases and J shed 4 bases, with 5 bases lying between them. CDR3 in amino acids: CASSLELYNEQFF. DNA of the CDR3: TGCGCCAGCAGCTTGGAACTGTACAATGAGCAGTTCTTC.

As to this clone: This specimen includes other DNA sequences encoding the same CDR3. The chain recombines TRBV19 with TRBJ2-7, with D uncertain. V dropped 1 base and J dropped 4 bases, with 2 bases sitting between them. CDR1 is LNHDA, CDR2 SQIVND, per germline (reference sequence). The CDR3 is 11 residues long. The CDR3, as DNA: TGTGCCAGTAGTATAGGATACGAGCAGTACTTC. Protein product: CASSIGYEQYF.

V gene TRBV9 combines with J gene TRBJ1-2, with a possible D match to TRBD1 (6 bases). CDR3 length: 15 residues. Germline lookup yields CDR1 SGDLS and CDR2 YYNGEE. Trimming removed 4 bases at V and 2 bases at J, with 15 bases between. The DNA for the CDR3 is TGTGCCAGCAGCCAGGGGACTCGAAGAAACTATGGCTACACCTTC. Protein: CASSQGTRRNYGYTF.

J is TRBJ2-5 and V is TRBV19; 7 nucleotides align to TRBD2. The ends lost 1 base at V and 1 base at J; junction bases unmatched: 3. The germline gives CDR1 LNHDA, CDR2 SQIVND (reference sequence). The CDR3 loop spans 15 amino acids. The CDR3 nucleotides read TGTGCCAGTAGTATAGCGGGGGGTACCCAAGAGACCCAGTACTTC. It is translated as CASSIAGGTQETQYF. The variable domain in full, with the rest retrieved from reference TRBV19 and TRBJ2-5, is DGGITQSPKYLFRKEGQNVTLSCEQNLNHDAMYWYRQDPGQGLRLIYYSQIVNDFQKGDIAEGYSVSREKKESFPLTVTSAQKNPTAFYLCASSIAGGTQETQYFGPGTRLLVL.

The V gene is TRBV4-3, the J gene TRBJ2-5, with a possible D match to TRBD1 (6 bases). The V end lost 1 base, the J end lost 0 bases, and 15 bases lay between the germline ends. Germline V gene lookup returns CDR1 LGHNA and CDR2 YSLEER. CDR3 length: 17 residues. CDR3 sequence reads: CASSQGFGTRYQETQYF. The CDR3 DNA reads TGCGCCAGCAGCCAAGGATTCGGGACAAGGTACCAAGAGACCCAGTACTTC.

The V call is TRBV7-9, the J call TRBJ2-3; D ambiguous. The germline CDR1 and CDR2 sequences are SEHNR and FQNEAQ (reference sequence). The CDR3 has 12 residues. Between the trimmed V and J ends, which lost 1 base and 5 bases, there was a span of 4 bases. This CDR3 reads CASSLGEDTQYF. The CDR3 DNA reads TGTGCCAGCAGCTTAGGGGAAGATACGCAGTATTTT.

CDR3: CASSPPSGYYEQYF. DNA for the CDR3: TGTGCCAGCTCACCACCCTCCGGGTACTACGAGCAGTACTTC. The genes are TRBV18 and TRBJ2-7; D is unclear. Trimming removed 0 bases from V and 3 bases from J, with 9 bases in between. In germline, CDR1 is KGHSH, CDR2 LQKENI. This CDR3 contains 14 residues.

The rearrangement joins TRBV3-1 (or the pseudogene TRBV3-2) to TRBJ1-2, with 8 bases lining up with TRBD1. The CDR3 covers 15 residues. The germline CDR1 and CDR2 sequences are LGHDT and YNNKEL (reference sequence). V trimming: 1 base; J trimming: 5 bases; junction bases outside the gene matches: 6. The DNA for the CDR3 is TGTGCCAGCAGCCAAGGGACAGGGAGTGGGTATGGCTACACCTTC. Amino acids: CASSQGTGSGYGYTF.

This clone has more than one count but fewer than ten. The chain recombines TRBV30 with TRBJ2-1, with D possibly matching TRBD2 (5 bases). Germline V gives CDR1 GTSNPN, CDR2 SVGIG (reference sequence). The CDR3 length is 15 residues. V was shortened by 5 bases and J by 6 bases, with 20 bases between the two germline ends. The CDR3 is CAWGKEERPSNEQFF. In nucleotides, the CDR3 is TGTGCCTGGGGTAAGGAGGAAAGGCCATCCAATGAGCAGTTCTTC.

CDR3 sequence (DNA): TGCAGCGTTGAAGATCTCCGGGACAGGATACGTGAAAAACTGTTTTTT. Its protein product is CSVEDLRDRIREKLFF. The genes are TRBV29-1 and TRBJ1-4; 8 positions match TRBD1. V gave up 0 bases and J gave up 7 bases; unmatched junction bases: 10. Germline-derived CDR1 and CDR2 are SQVTM and ANQGSEA. The CDR3 length is 16 residues.

The gene calls are TRBV20-1 and TRBJ2-7; unclear D gene. CDR3 size: 12 residues. V shed 3 bases and J shed 3 bases, with 9 bases lying between them. Germline V gene lookup returns CDR1 DFQATT and CDR2 SNEGSKA (reference sequence). The CDR3 DNA is TGCAGTGCTAGTGCCCCGGACTACGAGCAGTACTTC. As protein: CSASAPDYEQYF.

This sequence joins TRBV28 and TRBJ1-4; D unresolved. CDR1 MDHEN and CDR2 SYDVKM come from the germline V gene. With 6 bases removed from V and 5 bases from J, the gap between germline ends came to 16 bases. This CDR3 contains 15 residues. The CDR3 region has the DNA TGTGCCAGCAGGCCCCTAGGGCCCCAAAATGAAAAACTGTTTTTT. Its translation: CASRPLGPQNEKLFF.

This clone was found a few times. This sequence joins TRBV6-5 and TRBJ2-3; 7 bases match TRBD1. This CDR3 comprises 15 residues. Germline CDR1 reads MNHEY; CDR2 reads SVGAGI. V shed 4 bases and J 0 bases; nucleotides not matched to a gene: 4. The CDR3 protein is CASSSPGQSTDTQYF. CDR3 nucleotide sequence: TGTGCCAGCAGTTCTCCGGGACAGAGCACAGATACGCAGTATTTT.

The rearrangement uses TRBV11-3 and TRBJ2-2, with D possibly being TRBD1 (6 bases). Trimming removed 1 base at V and 6 bases at J, with 6 bases between. CDR1 and CDR2 from the germline V gene are SGHNT and YENEEA. The CDR3 loop spans 13 amino acids. In DNA form, the CDR3 reads TGTGCCAGCAGCTTAGGGACAGCCGGGGAGCTGTTTTTT. Translating it yields CASSLGTAGELFF.